This T cell receptor beta chain originates from a study of T cells after yellow fever vaccination. Regarding the study as a whole: Across the CD4 and CD8 compartments, a small share of clonotypes was present in both.

CDR1 and CDR2 (germline): SGHAT, FQNNGV. V lost 1 base and J lost 0, with 9 bases in between. The CDR3 runs 16 residues. A single record per CDR3 protein comes from TCRdb applying MiXCR to the 5' RACE reads. This sample yields under 100,000 distinct CDR3 sequences, of which 5.8% are seen a single time; approximately 39% belongs to the top ten. A few counts support this clonotype. The antigen remains undetermined. The receptor was derived from a man aged 18 to 35 who received the YFV17D yellow fever vaccine. The starting material was CD8+ T cells sorted from PBMCs, obtained 10 days after the yellow fever booster vaccination. The chain joins TRBV11-2 to TRBJ2-2, with D unclear. The CDR3 DNA reads TGTGCCAGCAGCTTAGGCTGGCTCCCGAACACCGGGGAGCTGTTTTTT. Its translation: CASSLGWLPNTGELFF.